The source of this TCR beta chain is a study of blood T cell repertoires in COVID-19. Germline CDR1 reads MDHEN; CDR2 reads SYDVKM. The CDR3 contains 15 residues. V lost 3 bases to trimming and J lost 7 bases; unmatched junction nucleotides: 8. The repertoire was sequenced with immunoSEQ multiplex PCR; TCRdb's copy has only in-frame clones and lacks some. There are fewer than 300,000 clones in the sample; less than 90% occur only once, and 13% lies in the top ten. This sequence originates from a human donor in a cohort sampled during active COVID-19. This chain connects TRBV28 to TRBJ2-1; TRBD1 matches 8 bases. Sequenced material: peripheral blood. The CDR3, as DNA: TGTGCCAGCAGTTTCCCGGGACAGGTTAGAAATGAGCAGTTCTTC. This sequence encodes CASSFPGQVRNEQFF.